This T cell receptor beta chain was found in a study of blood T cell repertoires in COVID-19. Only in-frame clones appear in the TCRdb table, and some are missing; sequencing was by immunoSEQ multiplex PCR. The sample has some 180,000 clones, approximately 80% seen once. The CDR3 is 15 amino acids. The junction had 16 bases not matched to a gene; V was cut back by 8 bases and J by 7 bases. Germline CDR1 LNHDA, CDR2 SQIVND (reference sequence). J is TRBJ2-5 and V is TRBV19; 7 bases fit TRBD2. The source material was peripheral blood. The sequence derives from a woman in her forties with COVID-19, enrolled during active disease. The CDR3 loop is CASSPSRGVGATQYF. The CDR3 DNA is TGTGCCAGTTCCCCCAGCCGGGGGGTGGGAGCGACCCAGTACTTC.